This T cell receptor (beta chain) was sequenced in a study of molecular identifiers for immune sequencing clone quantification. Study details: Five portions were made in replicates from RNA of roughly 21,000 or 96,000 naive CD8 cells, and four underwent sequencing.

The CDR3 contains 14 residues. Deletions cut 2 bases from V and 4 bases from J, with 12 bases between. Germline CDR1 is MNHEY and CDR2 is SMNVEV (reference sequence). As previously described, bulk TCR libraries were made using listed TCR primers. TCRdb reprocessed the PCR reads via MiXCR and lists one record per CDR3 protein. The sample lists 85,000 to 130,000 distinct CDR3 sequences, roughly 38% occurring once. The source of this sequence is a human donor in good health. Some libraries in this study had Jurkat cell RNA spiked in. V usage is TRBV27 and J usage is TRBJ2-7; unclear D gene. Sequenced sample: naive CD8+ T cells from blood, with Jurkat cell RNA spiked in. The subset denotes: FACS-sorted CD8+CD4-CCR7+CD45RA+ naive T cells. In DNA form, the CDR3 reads TGTGCCAGCAGTTTAGTCCTTTCCGCTTACGAGCAGTACTTC. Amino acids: CASSLVLSAYEQYF.